This TCR beta chain emerged from a study of CD4 T cell repertoires and nickel (dated by TCRdb to about 2020). Libraries were made using RT-PCR. The sample was run on an Illumina MiSeq. TCRdb trimmed the raw reads at Q25, called clones with MiXCR and kept productive beta chains. Rows are unified per CDR3 protein, each entry keeping the most common DNA and genes. In all, the sample holds about 330 distinct CDR3 sequences, and 53% of those were seen once. The biggest ten clones account for approximately 12% of the sample. Note on this clonotype: Its recognized antigen is unknown. It has no much larger one-base neighbor in the sample; base qualities were not kept.

Trimming removed 6 bases from V and 4 bases from J, leaving 17 bases between the germline ends. The CDR3 runs 15 amino acids, cysteine and phenylalanine included. Only the CDR3 portion is preserved as DNA: 45 bases, with reading frame beginning at the first base. Based on the germline V gene, the CDR1 and CDR2 sequences are SGHTA and FQGNSA. The V gene is TRBV7-2 and the J gene is TRBJ2-3, with TRBD2 perhaps the D gene, on 6 matching bases. The clonotype comes from a human donor in a nickel allergy study, with or without nickel allergy (not recorded which). It is not recorded whether this sample comes from one donor or several. Material: CD4+ T cells from blood, not recorded whether cultured. The CDR3 corresponds to CASRRAGPPSDTQYF. The nucleotides read TGTGCCAGCAGGAGAGCGGGTCCACCCTCAGATACGCAGTATTTT.